The 19 T cell receptor beta chains below all came from one sample that was sequenced in a study of T-cell reconstitution after alpha-beta-depleted transplantation in children. As it was prepared, the TCRbeta library received unique molecular identifiers. TCRdb reprocessed the PCR reads with MiXCR, giving one entry per CDR3 protein. Of around 600,000 distinct CDR3 sequences in the sample, approximately 16% are singletons; the top ten hold 0.85% to 1.3%. The sequences come from PBMCs from the stem cell graft donor, collected from the stem cell graft. Receptors originate from a human donor who donated a stem cell graft to a child with acute myeloid leukemia.

The chain couples TRBV5-5 to TRBJ1-1; TRBD1 aligns across 8 bases. V was pared by 5 bases and J by 8 bases, with 14 bases of the junction left unmatched. Germline V gives CDR1 SGHKS, CDR2 YYEKEE (reference sequence). The CDR3 covers 15 residues. CDR3 sequence: CASREGPGTGPEAFF. Here the CDR3 DNA reads TGTGCCAGCAGGGAGGGACCCGGGACAGGACCCGAAGCTTTCTTT.

There are many counts of this clonotype. The V call is TRBV29-1, the J call TRBJ2-3; TRBD1 agrees at 10 bases. Germline lookup yields CDR1 SQVTM and CDR2 ANQGSEA. V shed 4 bases, J shed 2 bases, and the junction held 9 bases outside the gene matches. The CDR3 runs 16 residues. The CDR3 loop reads CSVATGGWGSTDTQYF. CDR3 nucleotides: TGCAGCGTTGCGACAGGGGGCTGGGGTTCCACAGATACGCAGTATTTT.

The chain links TRBV9 to TRBJ2-7; D is possibly TRBD1 (6 bases). This CDR3 is built from 15 residues. V dropped 4 bases and J dropped 3 bases, with 17 bases sitting between them. Germline V gene data show CDR1 as SGDLS and CDR2 as YYNGEE. The DNA for the CDR3 is TGTGCCAGCAGCTTTACAGACAGGATGGGCTACGAGCAGTACTTC. Encoded protein: CASSFTDRMGYEQYF.

The rearrangement joins TRBV29-1 to TRBJ2-3, with TRBD2 matching over 9 bases. V lost 4 bases, J lost 4 bases, and 0 bases stayed unmatched. CDR1 and CDR2 from the germline V gene are SQVTM and ANQGSEA. The CDR3 spans 12 residues. The CDR3 here is CSVGGGADTQYF. The CDR3 DNA sequence: TGCAGCGTTGGCGGGGGGGCAGATACGCAGTATTTT.

This clonotype has at least ten counts. V gene TRBV7-2 combines with J gene TRBJ2-7; no firm D call. Germline V gene data show CDR1 as SGHTA and CDR2 as FQGNSA. CDR3 length: 14 amino acids. V was cut by 1 base and J by 2 bases, with 9 bases left in between. CDR3 DNA: TGTGCCAGCAGCTTAGAGGGATTCCCCTACGAGCAGTACTTC. It codes for CASSLEGFPYEQYF.

The V gene is TRBV7-9, the J gene TRBJ1-6, with unresolved D. Germline loops: CDR1 SEHNR, CDR2 FQNEAQ (reference sequence). The CDR3 is made up of 12 amino acids. V was clipped by 6 bases and J by 10 bases, with 10 bases between them. The CDR3 is CASRQLGSPLHF. The CDR3 DNA reads as TGTGCCAGCAGACAATTAGGCTCACCCCTCCACTTT.

This clonotype was counted many times. The J gene is TRBJ2-5, the V gene TRBV12-3 or TRBV12-4, with TRBD1 identical over 7 bases. Trimming took 5 bases from V and 2 from J; bases not matched to a gene: 5. The CDR3 is made up of 14 amino acids. Here the CDR3 DNA reads TGTGCCAGCAGTATGCCGGGACAGCAAGAGACCCAGTACTTC. Residues: CASSMPGQQETQYF.

This clonotype was seen many times. The chain is built from TRBV7-2 and TRBJ2-5, with TRBD1 as a possible D gene (5 bases). There are 14 residues in the CDR3. Per the germline V gene, CDR1 is SGHTA and CDR2 is FQGNSA. The V end lost 1 base, the J end lost 5 bases, and 11 bases lay between the germline ends. The CDR3 region is CASSLGSQGETQYF. CDR3 nucleotide sequence: TGTGCCAGCAGCTTAGGGAGCCAGGGCGAGACCCAGTACTTC.

This clonotype was observed many times. V gene TRBV20-1 combines with J gene TRBJ2-7; D is unclear. Trimming shortened V by 5 bases and J by 3 bases, and 17 bases separated the two germline ends. The germline V gene encodes CDR1 DFQATT and CDR2 SNEGSKA (reference sequence). The CDR3 has 14 residues. DNA for the CDR3: TGCAGTGCTTTGCACAAGTGGCAGAACTACGAGCAGTACTTC. This translates into CSALHKWQNYEQYF.

This clonotype was recorded at least ten times. This chain uses TRBV20-1 with TRBJ1-1; no reliable D call. The CDR3 sequence is 9 residues long. V lost 4 bases, J lost 3 bases, and 0 bases lay in between. Germline V gene data show CDR1 as DFQATT and CDR2 as SNEGSKA (reference sequence). Written as DNA, the CDR3 is TGCAGTGCTAACACTGAAGCTTTCTTT. Amino acids: CSANTEAFF.

This clonotype was counted a few times. The chain joins TRBV7-3 to TRBJ2-5, with 9 bases matching TRBD2. The junction had 6 bases not matched to a gene; V was cut back by 3 bases and J by 4 bases. Germline V gene sequence: CDR1 SGHTA, CDR2 FQGTGA. This CDR3 has 15 amino acids. The CDR3 spells CASSFSGTSLETQYF. The CDR3 DNA reads TGTGCCAGCAGCTTTTCTGGGACTAGCTTAGAGACCCAGTACTTC.

The J gene is TRBJ2-7, the V gene TRBV6-2 or TRBV6-3; D remains unclear. The CDR3 length is 11 residues. The V end was cut by 3 bases, the J end by 5 bases, with 5 bases between. CDR1 is MNHEY and CDR2 is SVGEGT in the germline V gene. CDR3 loop: CASSYGDEQYF. CDR3 nucleotides: TGTGCCAGCAGTTATGGGGACGAGCAGTACTTC.

This clonotype was detected ten times or more. The chain has TRBV20-1 and TRBJ2-1; TRBD1 matches at 9 bases. After removal of 4 bases from V and 4 bases from J, the junction contained 8 bases not matched to a gene. In germline, CDR1 is DFQATT, CDR2 SNEGSKA (reference sequence). There are 15 residues in the CDR3. DNA for the CDR3: TGCAGTGCTATCTCCCGGGACAGGGCGTACAATGAGCAGTTCTTC. The encoded protein is CSAISRDRAYNEQFF.

This clonotype has only a few counts. The J gene is TRBJ2-1, the V gene TRBV4-1, with D possibly matching TRBD1 (5 bases). The length of the CDR3 is 16 residues. Trimming removed 0 bases at V and 0 bases at J, with 9 bases between. Germline CDR1 is MGHRA and CDR2 is YSYEKL. CDR3 DNA: TGCGCCAGCAGCCAAGAAGGGCAGGGCTCCTACAATGAGCAGTTCTTC. Amino acid sequence: CASSQEGQGSYNEQFF.

The chain carries TRBV7-2 and TRBJ2-3, with 10 bases lining up with TRBD2. This CDR3 has 15 amino acids. Trimming cost V 3 bases and J 5 bases; bases outside gene matches: 5. In germline, CDR1 is SGHTA, CDR2 FQGNSA. The CDR3 DNA is TGTGCCAGCAGCTTTACTAGCGGGGAGGGAGATACGCAGTATTTT. Encoded protein: CASSFTSGEGDTQYF.

The chain is built from TRBV3-1 and TRBJ2-7; unclear D gene. Looked up from germline, CDR1 is LGHDT and CDR2 is YNNKEL (reference sequence). Deletions cut 1 base from V and 3 bases from J, with 19 bases between. There are 17 residues in the CDR3. CDR3 sequence reads: CASSQGAIFQTFYEQYF. The CDR3 DNA reads TGTGCCAGCAGCCAAGGGGCAATCTTTCAAACCTTCTACGAGCAGTACTTC.

Concerning this clonotype: The germline gene is not matched at one end of the junction; a read error may be the cause. V usage is TRBV2 and J usage is TRBJ2-2; perhaps TRBD2 as D (6 bases). The CDR3 runs to 15 residues. Germline CDR1 and CDR2: SNHLY and FYNNEI. CDR3 protein: CASREGTHNIGELFF. The CDR3 DNA reads as TGTGCCAGCAGGGAAGGGACTCATAACATCGGGGAGCTGTTTTTT.

This rearrangement joins TRBV11-1 to TRBJ1-1, with 7 bases fitting TRBD1. V lost 5 bases and J lost 1; bases outside the gene matches: 22. The CDR3 consists of 20 residues. Germline CDR1 is SGHAT and CDR2 is FQDESV (reference sequence). CDR3 in amino acids: CASSLPRDRGRGVENTEAFF. The CDR3 DNA reads as TGTGCCAGCAGCCTACCCCGGGACAGAGGCCGGGGGGTTGAGAACACTGAAGCTTTCTTT.

This clonotype was counted a single time. Being one base from a much bigger clone, this may be a read error. CDR3 nucleotides: TGTGCCAGCAGCGGAAACTCGGACAGGATGAACTATGGCTACACCTTC. Translation: CASSGNSDRMNYGYTF. This sequence joins TRBV9 and TRBJ1-2, with 7 bases lining up with TRBD1. The ends lost 3 bases at V and 2 bases at J; junction bases unmatched: 10. This CDR3 is 16 amino acids long. Germline-derived CDR1 and CDR2 are SGDLS and YYNGEE.